This paragraph reports one TCR beta chain. This sample was taken from a study of blood T cells in healthy people across ages. This CDR3 region has 15 residues. Per germline, CDR1 SGHTA and CDR2 FQGNSA. V lost 2 bases and J lost 2, with 13 bases in between. PCR was performed a second time for about 7 to 12 cycles using a sample-barcoded 5' primer and a J-beta primer mix. Using its own MiXCR run on the 5' RACE reads, TCRdb lists one record per CDR3 protein. The table shows 1.5 million to 1.9 million distinct CDR3 sequences, with roughly two fifths occurring only once. Material for sequencing was blood. The chain couples TRBV7-2 to TRBJ2-7; the D call may be TRBD1 or TRBD2 (6 bases each). The source of this sequence is a woman aged 18-35 years in good health. The CDR3 DNA sequence: TGTGCCAGCAGCTTATTTACGGGGGCGACCTACGAGCAGTACTTC. It yields the protein CASSLFTGATYEQYF.